These T cell receptor beta chains were read from a single sample in a study of T cells in narcolepsy. This table comes from immunoSEQ multiplex PCR, and its TCRdb copy is limited to in-frame clones, with some not included. The data show approximately 22,000 clones, about 60% seen once. The sequencing input was memory (CD45RA-) CD4+ T cells from blood. These receptors were obtained from a human donor in good health. CDR3s include the opening cysteine and the closing phenylalanine or tryptophan. D genes are given only for firm matches. Expanded clones get a size class; other rows say once, few or many, or leave the size out.

j_call: TRBJ2-2; d_call: .; v_call: TRBV9; clone_size: once; cdr3_aa: CASSSRGGFGELFF; cdr3_nt: TGTGCCAGCAGCTCCCGCGGTGGCTTCGGGGAGCTGTTTTTT
j_call: TRBJ2-1; d_call: .; v_call: TRBV2; clone_size: .; cdr3_aa: CASSEASRQSASRGEQFF; cdr3_nt: TGTGCCAGCAGTGAGGCGAGTAGGCAGTCTGCGTCGCGAGGTGAGCAGTTCTTC
j_call: TRBJ2-7; d_call: TRBD1; v_call: TRBV7-6; clone_size: once; cdr3_aa: CASSLRDRATYEQYF; cdr3_nt: TGTGCCAGCAGCTTACGGGACAGGGCCACCTACGAGCAGTACTTC
j_call: TRBJ1-4; d_call: .; v_call: TRBV28; clone_size: few; cdr3_aa: CASRLLGGGNEKLFF; cdr3_nt: TGTGCCAGCAGACTCCTCGGGGGGGGTAATGAAAAACTGTTTTTT
j_call: TRBJ1-2; d_call: TRBD1; v_call: TRBV2; clone_size: .; cdr3_aa: CASSLGQGNYGYTF; cdr3_nt: TGTGCCAGCAGTCTGGGACAGGGAAACTATGGCTACACCTTC
j_call: TRBJ2-7; d_call: .; v_call: TRBV7-2; clone_size: .; cdr3_aa: CASTLGGLTGEQYF; cdr3_nt: TGTGCCAGCACCCTAGGCGGTCTCACCGGGGAGCAGTACTTC
j_call: TRBJ2-2; d_call: .; v_call: TRBV6-1; clone_size: .; cdr3_aa: CASSDLQGIGELFF; cdr3_nt: TGTGCCAGCAGTGATCTTCAGGGAATTGGGGAGCTGTTTTTT
j_call: TRBJ2-1; d_call: .; v_call: TRBV19; clone_size: .; cdr3_aa: CASSIDLRPGEQFF; cdr3_nt: TGTGCCAGTAGTATAGATCTGAGGCCCGGTGAGCAGTTCTTC
j_call: TRBJ2-5; d_call: TRBD2; v_call: TRBV4-2; clone_size: .; cdr3_aa: CASSQDLSGGAISETQYF; cdr3_nt: TGTGCCAGCAGCCAAGACCTTAGCGGGGGGGCGATTTCAGAGACCCAGTACTTC
j_call: TRBJ2-6; d_call: .; v_call: TRBV7-2; clone_size: .; cdr3_aa: CASSPWASTEANVLTF; cdr3_nt: TGTGCCAGCAGCCCTTGGGCCAGTACAGAGGCCAACGTCCTGACTTTC
j_call: TRBJ2-2; d_call: TRBD1; v_call: TRBV5-4; clone_size: few; cdr3_aa: CASSLPGQGDGELFF; cdr3_nt: TGTGCCAGCAGCCTTCCGGGACAGGGGGACGGGGAGCTGTTTTTT
j_call: TRBJ1-2; d_call: .; v_call: TRBV5-4; clone_size: .; cdr3_aa: CASSPAQWAFYGYTF; cdr3_nt: TGTGCCAGCAGCCCAGCCCAGTGGGCCTTCTATGGCTACACCTTC
j_call: TRBJ1-6; d_call: .; v_call: TRBV4-2; clone_size: .; cdr3_aa: CASSLRSGSYNSPLHF; cdr3_nt: TGTGCCAGCAGCCTGCGTTCGGGCTCCTATAATTCACCCCTCCACTTT
j_call: TRBJ1-4; d_call: .; v_call: TRBV7-2; clone_size: .; cdr3_aa: CASSLAPINEKLFF; cdr3_nt: TGTGCCAGCAGCTTAGCTCCCATTAATGAAAAACTGTTTTTT
j_call: TRBJ1-2; d_call: .; v_call: TRBV10-3; clone_size: .; cdr3_aa: CAISESWAYGYTF; cdr3_nt: TGTGCCATCAGTGAGTCGTGGGCTTATGGCTACACCTTC
j_call: TRBJ2-3; d_call: .; v_call: TRBV5-4; clone_size: few; cdr3_aa: CASSPPGGDTQYF; cdr3_nt: TGTGCCAGCAGCCCTCCTGGGGGGGATACGCAGTATTTT
j_call: TRBJ1-5; d_call: .; v_call: TRBV19; clone_size: .; cdr3_aa: CASSTTGTGDQPQHF; cdr3_nt: TGTGCCAGTAGCACCACCGGGACGGGGGATCAGCCCCAGCATTTT
j_call: TRBJ2-6; d_call: .; v_call: TRBV6-5; clone_size: .; cdr3_aa: CASGTGANVLTF; cdr3_nt: TGTGCCAGCGGAACTGGGGCCAACGTCCTGACTTTC
j_call: TRBJ1-6; d_call: .; v_call: TRBV30; clone_size: .; cdr3_aa: CAWSSGSGSTNSPLHF; cdr3_nt: TGTGCCTGGAGTTCGGGGTCAGGGAGCACCAATTCACCCCTCCACTTT
j_call: TRBJ2-2; d_call: TRBD2; v_call: TRBV27; clone_size: .; cdr3_aa: CASSPVPPSAGGYTGELFF; cdr3_nt: TGTGCCAGCAGTCCGGTCCCTCCCAGTGCGGGAGGATACACCGGGGAGCTGTTTTTT
j_call: TRBJ2-3; d_call: TRBD2; v_call: TRBV28; clone_size: .; cdr3_aa: CASGRGTGGPNTQYF; cdr3_nt: TGTGCCAGCGGAAGGGGCACGGGGGGGCCCAATACGCAGTATTTT
j_call: TRBJ1-5; d_call: .; v_call: TRBV28; clone_size: .; cdr3_aa: CASSPPSTRNQPQHF; cdr3_nt: TGTGCCAGCAGTCCCCCTTCAACCCGTAATCAGCCCCAGCATTTT
j_call: TRBJ2-5; d_call: .; v_call: TRBV19; clone_size: .; cdr3_aa: CASSPSLGGTQYF; cdr3_nt: TGTGCCAGTAGTCCCTCCCTAGGTGGGACCCAGTACTTC
j_call: TRBJ1-3; d_call: .; v_call: TRBV6-1; clone_size: medium-sized; cdr3_aa: CASSVPGTSGNTIYF; cdr3_nt: TGTGCCAGCAGTGTCCCAGGGACATCTGGAAACACCATATATTTT
j_call: TRBJ2-3; d_call: .; v_call: TRBV7-3; clone_size: .; cdr3_aa: CASSSQGGGLTDTQYF; cdr3_nt: TGTGCCAGCAGCTCCCAGGGGGGCGGGCTCACAGATACGCAGTATTTT
j_call: TRBJ1-5; d_call: .; v_call: TRBV30; clone_size: once; cdr3_aa: CAWARPGGMWPQHF; cdr3_nt: TGTGCCTGGGCGCGACCTGGGGGTATGTGGCCCCAGCATTTT
j_call: TRBJ1-2; d_call: .; v_call: TRBV15; clone_size: .; cdr3_aa: CATSPDDRPHGYTF; cdr3_nt: TGTGCCACCAGCCCCGATGACAGGCCCCATGGCTACACCTTC
j_call: TRBJ1-3; d_call: .; v_call: TRBV9; clone_size: .; cdr3_aa: CASSPQQGFGNTIYF; cdr3_nt: TGTGCCAGCAGCCCACAACAGGGATTTGGAAACACCATATATTTT
j_call: TRBJ1-5; d_call: .; v_call: TRBV28; clone_size: .; cdr3_aa: CSSSQKTGTLAARNQPQHF; cdr3_nt: TGTTCCAGCAGTCAAAAGACCGGGACTCTAGCAGCGCGAAATCAGCCCCAGCATTTT
j_call: TRBJ2-3; d_call: TRBD1; v_call: TRBV5-1; clone_size: once; cdr3_aa: CASSSTTGEASDTQYF; cdr3_nt: TGCGCCAGCAGCTCCACTACAGGGGAAGCATCAGATACGCAGTATTTT
j_call: TRBJ2-2; d_call: .; v_call: TRBV18; clone_size: .; cdr3_aa: CASSTRSGLFF; cdr3_nt: TGTGCCAGCTCGACCCGCAGCGGGCTGTTTTTT
j_call: TRBJ2-1; d_call: .; v_call: TRBV27; clone_size: .; cdr3_aa: CASSLGGDSYNEQFF; cdr3_nt: TGTGCCAGCAGTCTAGGCGGAGATTCCTACAATGAGCAGTTCTTC